This TCR beta chain was obtained from a study of blood T cell repertoires in COVID-19. Profiled with immunoSEQ multiplex PCR; TCRdb holds only in-frame clones, not every one. The table shows roughly 200,000 clones, with 88% occurring only once. Enrolment of Seattle patients took place during active infection, and they were followed longitudinally. The germline V gene encodes CDR1 SGHVS and CDR2 FQNEAQ. V shed 7 bases, J shed 7 bases, and the junction held 12 bases outside the gene matches. This CDR3 is built from 16 residues. This chain uses TRBV7-8 with TRBJ2-1, with TRBD2 identical over 11 bases. The sequence derives from a man over 45 with COVID-19, enrolled during active disease. Specimen: peripheral blood. CDR3 coding DNA: TGTGCCAGCACCCCAACTCGGTTAGCGGGGGGGAATGAGCAGTTCTTC. This encodes CASTPTRLAGGNEQFF. Complete variable domain (other parts from reference TRBV7-8 and TRBJ2-1): GAGVSQSPRYKVAKRGQDVALRCDPISGHVSLFWYQQALGQGPEFLTYFQNEAQLDKSGLPSDRFFAERPEGSVSTLKIQRTQQEDSAVYLCASTPTRLAGGNEQFFGPGTRLTVL.